These T cell receptor beta chains were read from a single sample in a study of molecular identifiers for immune sequencing clone quantification. A single record per CDR3 protein comes from TCRdb applying MiXCR to the PCR reads. The repertoire holds about 320,000 distinct CDR3 sequences, with 24% as singletons. The sequenced material came from naive CD8+ T cells from blood, with Jurkat cell RNA spiked in. These receptor sequences come from a human donor in good health. Some libraries in this study had Jurkat cell RNA spiked in. Each CDR3 is given with its conserved first and last residue. A D gene is named only where the DNA matches it firmly. Expanded clones get a size class; other rows say once, few or many, or leave the size out.

many	TRBV7-9	TRBJ2-7	.	TGTGCCAGCAGCCCGAGTGGGGTCGAGCAGTACTTC	CASSPSGVEQYF
few	TRBV30	TRBJ2-7	.	TGTGCCTGGGCCGACGGCCTCAACGAGCAGTACTTC	CAWADGLNEQYF
.	TRBV12-5	TRBJ1-2	.	TGTGCTAGTGGTTTGTCACAAGGACAGAACTTCTATGGCTACACCTTC	CASGLSQGQNFYGYTF
many	TRBV6-5	TRBJ1-1	TRBD1	TGTGCCAGCAGGCCCGGGACAGGGATCACTGAAGCTTTCTTT	CASRPGTGITEAFF
.	TRBV19	TRBJ2-7	TRBD1	TGTGCCAGTAGTATATCTTCCTGGACAGGGGACGAGCAGTACTTC	CASSISSWTGDEQYF
many	TRBV30	TRBJ2-3	.	TGTGCCTGGAGTGCCGCGGGCCCCACAGATACGCAGTATTTT	CAWSAAGPTDTQYF
.	TRBV19	TRBJ1-1	TRBD1	TGTGCCATCAGTACTCGGGCAGGGGGCTTCACTGAAGCTTTCTTT	CAISTRAGGFTEAFF
many	TRBV5-6	TRBJ2-5	.	TGTGCCAGCAGCTTGAGGTACGGACAAGAGACCCAGTACTTC	CASSLRYGQETQYF
.	TRBV20-1	TRBJ2-7	TRBD2	TGCAGTGCTGCACGTAGCCCTTATGAGCGGGGAAGCTCCTACGAGCAGTACTTC	CSAARSPYERGSSYEQYF
.	TRBV13	TRBJ1-1	TRBD1	TGTGCCAGAAGCGCCCCCCAACAGGGGATAACTGAAGCTTTCTTT	CARSAPQQGITEAFF
many	TRBV30	TRBJ2-7	.	TGTGCCTGGAGTGTAATCCCGCCCTACGAGCAGTACTTC	CAWSVIPPYEQYF
.	TRBV12-3/TRBV12-4	TRBJ1-1	.	TGTGCCAGCCTGATCCGGGACGAGGGGATGAACACTGAAGCTTTCTTT	CASLIRDEGMNTEAFF
.	TRBV5-1	TRBJ2-3	.	TGCGCCAGCAGGCCTTTTTGGCTAAGCACAGATACGCAGTATTTT	CASRPFWLSTDTQYF
many	TRBV25-1	TRBJ2-7	.	TGTGCCAGCAGCCAGGAGGCAGTCTACGAGCAGTACTTC	CASSQEAVYEQYF
many	TRBV6-5	TRBJ1-1	.	TGTGCCAGCTCAGGGTACGGAGTGAACACTGAAGCTTTCTTT	CASSGYGVNTEAFF
.	TRBV27	TRBJ1-2	TRBD1	TGTGCCAGCAGTCTGGGACAGGATTATGGCTACACCTTC	CASSLGQDYGYTF
.	TRBV27	TRBJ2-7	.	TGTGCCAGCAGTTTCGGCCGGGCCTCCTACGAGCAGTACTTC	CASSFGRASYEQYF
.	TRBV13	TRBJ1-5	.	TGTGCCAGCAGCTCCAGCCAAGACAGTAGCAATCAGCCCCAGCATTTT	CASSSSQDSSNQPQHF
many	TRBV28	TRBJ2-7	TRBD2	TGTGCCAGCGTAGCGGGAAGCTCCTACGAGCAGTACTTC	CASVAGSSYEQYF
.	TRBV29-1	TRBJ2-1	.	TGCAGCGTTGAGCGGGACCCACCCTACAATGAGCAGTTCTTC	CSVERDPPYNEQFF
few	TRBV29-1	TRBJ1-2	TRBD1	TGCAGCGTTGAAGGTATCGGGACAGGGGCTAACTATGGCTACACCTTC	CSVEGIGTGANYGYTF
.	TRBV6-2/TRBV6-3	TRBJ2-5	.	TGTGCCAGCAGGAGGTTAGAAGAGACCCAGTACTTC	CASRRLEETQYF
.	TRBV12-3/TRBV12-4	TRBJ2-7	.	TGTGCCAGCAGCCCTATACCGTGGCGATACCTCACCTACGAGCAGTACTTC	CASSPIPWRYLTYEQYF
many	TRBV9	TRBJ2-1	TRBD1	TGTGCCAGCAGTTCCATCAGGGGACAGAGCTTTGTCTTC	CASSSIRGQSFVF
many	TRBV2	TRBJ1-2	.	TGTGCCAGCGTGGACGATATGGGCCTAGGCTACACCTTC	CASVDDMGLGYTF
.	TRBV11-1	TRBJ2-3	TRBD2	TGTGCCAGCACCTTCGGACTAGCGGAGCGCGCAGATACGCAGTATTTT	CASTFGLAERADTQYF